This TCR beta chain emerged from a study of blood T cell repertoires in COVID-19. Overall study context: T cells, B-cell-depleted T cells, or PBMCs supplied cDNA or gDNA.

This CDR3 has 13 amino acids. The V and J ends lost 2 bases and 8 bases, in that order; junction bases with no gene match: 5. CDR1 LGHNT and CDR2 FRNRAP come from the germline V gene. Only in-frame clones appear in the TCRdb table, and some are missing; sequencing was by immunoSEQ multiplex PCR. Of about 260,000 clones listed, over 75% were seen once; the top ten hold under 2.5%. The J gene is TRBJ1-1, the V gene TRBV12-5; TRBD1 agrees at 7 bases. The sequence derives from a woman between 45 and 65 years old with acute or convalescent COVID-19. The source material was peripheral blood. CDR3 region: CASGLSQQGEAFF. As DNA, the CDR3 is TGTGCTAGTGGTTTGTCCCAACAGGGGGAAGCTTTCTTT.